This TCR beta chain came from a study of graft-versus-host responses after intestinal transplantation. Looking at the study overall: Recipients were given multivisceral, liver-intestinal, or isolated intestinal transplants. Recipients were all induced with anti-thymocyte globulin, then given tacrolimus and steroids for roughly three years. Study outcomes and limitations: Allografts carried high graft-versus-host to host-versus-graft clonal ratios in patients having graft-donor T cell macrochimerism. Early post-transplant HvG declines were associated with peak circulating GvH clone levels.

For this clone: Its antigen is not identified.

The table came from immunoSEQ multiplex PCR; TCRdb's copy has only in-frame clones and leaves some out. This sample has approximately 100,000 clones, with over 85% found just once. Trimming took 5 bases from V and 2 from J, leaving 13 bases between them. Per germline, CDR1 MNHNS and CDR2 SASEGT. There are 15 residues in the CDR3. The sequences come from unstimulated CD8+ T cells sorted from spleen or lymph node cells, collected before intestinal transplant. The clonotype originates from a human donor who received an intestinal transplant. The V gene is TRBV6-1, the J gene TRBJ2-1; D not certain. The CDR3 nucleotides read TGTGCCAGCAGTTCATCATGGACGCCCTACAATGAGCAGTTCTTC. Its translation is CASSSSWTPYNEQFF.